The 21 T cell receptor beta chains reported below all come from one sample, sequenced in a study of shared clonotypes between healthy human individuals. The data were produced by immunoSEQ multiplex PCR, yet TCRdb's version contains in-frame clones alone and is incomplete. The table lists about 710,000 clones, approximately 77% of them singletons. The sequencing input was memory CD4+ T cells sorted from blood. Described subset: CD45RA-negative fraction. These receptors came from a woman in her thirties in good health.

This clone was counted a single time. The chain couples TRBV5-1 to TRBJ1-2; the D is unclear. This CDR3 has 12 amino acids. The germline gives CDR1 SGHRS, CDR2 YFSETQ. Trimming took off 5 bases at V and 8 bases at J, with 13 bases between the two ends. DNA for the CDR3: TGCGCCAGCAGTCGGGAGTCAAGGGGCTACACCTTC. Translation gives CASSRESRGYTF. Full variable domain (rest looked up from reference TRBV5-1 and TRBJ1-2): KAGVTQTPRYLIKTRGQQVTLSCSPISGHRSVSWYQQTPGQGLQFLFEYFSETQRNKGNFPGRFSGRQFSNSRSEMNVSTLELGDSALYLCASSRESRGYTFGSGTRLTVV.

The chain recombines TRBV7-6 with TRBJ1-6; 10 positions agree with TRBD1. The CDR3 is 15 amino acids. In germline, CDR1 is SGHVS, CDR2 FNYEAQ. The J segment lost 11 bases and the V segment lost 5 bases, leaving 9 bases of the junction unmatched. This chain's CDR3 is CASSPTGQGFAPLHF. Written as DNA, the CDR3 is TGTGCCAGCAGCCCTACGGGACAGGGGTTTGCACCCCTCCACTTT. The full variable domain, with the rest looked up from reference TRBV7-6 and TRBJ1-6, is GAGVSQSPRYKVTKRGQDVALRCDPISGHVSLYWYRQALGQGPEFLTYFNYEAQQDKSGLPNDRFSAERPEGSISTLTIQRTEQRDSAMYRCASSPTGQGFAPLHFGNGTRLTVT.

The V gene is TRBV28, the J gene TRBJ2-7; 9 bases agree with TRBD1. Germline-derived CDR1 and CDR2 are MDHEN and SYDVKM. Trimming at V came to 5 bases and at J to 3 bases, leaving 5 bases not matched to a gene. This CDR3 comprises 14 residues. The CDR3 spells CASSQQGAVYEQYF. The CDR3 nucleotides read TGTGCCAGCAGTCAACAGGGGGCTGTCTACGAGCAGTACTTC.

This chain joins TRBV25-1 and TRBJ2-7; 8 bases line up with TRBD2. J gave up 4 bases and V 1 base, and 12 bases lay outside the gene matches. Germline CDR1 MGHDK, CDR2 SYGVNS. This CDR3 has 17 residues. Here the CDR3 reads CASSESPNSGISYEQYF. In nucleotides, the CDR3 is TGTGCCAGCAGTGAATCCCCAAATAGCGGGATCTCATACGAGCAGTACTTC.

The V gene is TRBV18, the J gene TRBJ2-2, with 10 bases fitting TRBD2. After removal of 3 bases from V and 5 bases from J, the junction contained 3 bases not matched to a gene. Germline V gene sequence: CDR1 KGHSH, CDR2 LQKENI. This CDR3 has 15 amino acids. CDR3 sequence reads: CASSPLSGRTGELFF. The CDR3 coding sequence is TGTGCCAGCTCACCGCTTAGCGGGAGGACCGGGGAGCTGTTTTTT.

The CDR3 bases are TGTGCCAGCAGGGGCACCGTTAACTATGGCTACACCTTC. As protein: CASRGTVNYGYTF. The chain employs TRBV2 and TRBJ1-2; unclear D gene. The germline V and J ends were trimmed by 6 bases and 1 base, with 9 bases remaining between them. CDR3 size: 13 residues. Germline values: CDR1 SNHLY, CDR2 FYNNEI.

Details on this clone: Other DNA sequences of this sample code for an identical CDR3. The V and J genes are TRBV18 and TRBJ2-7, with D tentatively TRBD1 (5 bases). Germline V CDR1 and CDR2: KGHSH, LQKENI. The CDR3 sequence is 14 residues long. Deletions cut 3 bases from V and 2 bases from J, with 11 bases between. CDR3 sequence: CASSPRQGTYEQYF. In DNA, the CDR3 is TGTGCCAGCTCACCTAGGCAGGGTACCTACGAGCAGTACTTC.

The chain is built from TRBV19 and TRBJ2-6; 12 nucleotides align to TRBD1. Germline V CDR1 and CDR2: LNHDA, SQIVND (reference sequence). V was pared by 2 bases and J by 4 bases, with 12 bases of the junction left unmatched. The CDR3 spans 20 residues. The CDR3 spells CASSISSPGQGARGANVLTF. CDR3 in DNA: TGTGCCAGTAGTATATCCTCGCCGGGACAGGGGGCGCGAGGGGCCAACGTCCTGACTTTC. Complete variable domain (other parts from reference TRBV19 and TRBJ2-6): DGGITQSPKYLFRKEGQNVTLSCEQNLNHDAMYWYRQDPGQGLRLIYYSQIVNDFQKGDIAEGYSVSREKKESFPLTVTSAQKNPTAFYLCASSISSPGQGARGANVLTFGAGSRLTVL.

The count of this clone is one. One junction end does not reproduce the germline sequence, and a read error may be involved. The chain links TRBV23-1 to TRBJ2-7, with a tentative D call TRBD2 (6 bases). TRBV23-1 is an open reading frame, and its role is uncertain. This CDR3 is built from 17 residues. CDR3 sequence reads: CASSQSEGAYITTSGHF. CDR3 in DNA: TGCGCCAGCAGTCAATCGGAGGGAGCGTACATTACTACGAGCGGGCACTTC.

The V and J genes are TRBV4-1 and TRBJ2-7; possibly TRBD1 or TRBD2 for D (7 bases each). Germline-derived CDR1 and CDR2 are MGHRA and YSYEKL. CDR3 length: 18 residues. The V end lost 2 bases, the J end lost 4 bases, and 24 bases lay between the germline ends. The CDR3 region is CASSQWPGARGGEYEQYF. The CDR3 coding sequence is TGCGCCAGCAGCCAATGGCCAGGGGCCAGGGGGGGGGAATACGAGCAGTACTTC.

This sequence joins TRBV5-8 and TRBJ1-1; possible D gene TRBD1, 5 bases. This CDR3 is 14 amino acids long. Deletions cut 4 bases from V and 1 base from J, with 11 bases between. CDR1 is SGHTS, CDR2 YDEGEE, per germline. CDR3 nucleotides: TGTGCCAGCAGCGCAGGGACGGCGAACACTGAAGCTTTCTTT. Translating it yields CASSAGTANTEAFF.

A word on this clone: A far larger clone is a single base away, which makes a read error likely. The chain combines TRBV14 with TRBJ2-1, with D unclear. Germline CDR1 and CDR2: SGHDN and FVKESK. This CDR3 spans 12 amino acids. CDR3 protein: CVSSQVDATAFF. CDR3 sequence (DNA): TGTGTCAGCAGCCAAGTTGACGCGACGGCGTTCTTC.

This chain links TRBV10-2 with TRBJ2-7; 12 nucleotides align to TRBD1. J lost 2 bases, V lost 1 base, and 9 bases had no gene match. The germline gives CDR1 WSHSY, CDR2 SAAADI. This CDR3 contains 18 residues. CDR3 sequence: CASSEFGTGGPRTYEQYF. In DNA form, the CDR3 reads TGCGCCAGCAGTGAGTTTGGGACAGGGGGCCCACGGACCTACGAGCAGTACTTC.

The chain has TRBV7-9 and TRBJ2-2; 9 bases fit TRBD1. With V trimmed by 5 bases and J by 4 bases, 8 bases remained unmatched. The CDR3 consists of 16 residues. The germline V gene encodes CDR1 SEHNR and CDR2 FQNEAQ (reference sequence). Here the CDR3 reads CASSPDRGSGTGELFF. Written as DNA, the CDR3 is TGTGCCAGCAGCCCGGACAGGGGATCGGGCACCGGGGAGCTGTTTTTT.

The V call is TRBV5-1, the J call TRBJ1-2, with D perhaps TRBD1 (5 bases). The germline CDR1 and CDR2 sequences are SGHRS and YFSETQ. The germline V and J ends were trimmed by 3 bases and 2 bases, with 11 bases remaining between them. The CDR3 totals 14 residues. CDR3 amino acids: CASSSGGVNYGYTF. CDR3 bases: TGCGCCAGCAGCTCCGGGGGAGTGAACTATGGCTACACCTTC.

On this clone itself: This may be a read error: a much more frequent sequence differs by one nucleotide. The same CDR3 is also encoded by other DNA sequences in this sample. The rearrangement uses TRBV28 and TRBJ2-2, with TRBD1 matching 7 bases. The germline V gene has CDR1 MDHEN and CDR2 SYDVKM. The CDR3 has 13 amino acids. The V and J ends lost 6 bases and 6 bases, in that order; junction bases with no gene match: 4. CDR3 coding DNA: TGTGCCAGCAGGCCCGACAGGGCCGGGGAGCTGTTTTTT. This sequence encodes CASRPDRAGELFF.

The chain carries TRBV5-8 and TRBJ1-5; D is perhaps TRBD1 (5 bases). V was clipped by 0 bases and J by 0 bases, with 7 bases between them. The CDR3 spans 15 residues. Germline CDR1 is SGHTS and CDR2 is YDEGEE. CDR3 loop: CASSLGQGSNQPQHF. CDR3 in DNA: TGTGCCAGCAGCTTGGGCCAGGGTAGCAATCAGCCCCAGCATTTT.

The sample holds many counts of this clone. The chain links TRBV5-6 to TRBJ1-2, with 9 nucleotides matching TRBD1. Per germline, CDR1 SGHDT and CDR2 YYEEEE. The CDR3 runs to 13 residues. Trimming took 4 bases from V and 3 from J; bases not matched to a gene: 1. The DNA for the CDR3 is TGTGCCAGCAGCACAGGGGGCTACTATGGCTACACCTTC. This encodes CASSTGGYYGYTF. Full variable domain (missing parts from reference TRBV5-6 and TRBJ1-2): DAGVTQSPTHLIKTRGQQVTLRCSPKSGHDTVSWYQQALGQGPQFIFQYYEEEERQRGNFPDRFSGHQFPNYSSELNVNALLLGDSALYLCASSTGGYYGYTFGSGTRLTVV.

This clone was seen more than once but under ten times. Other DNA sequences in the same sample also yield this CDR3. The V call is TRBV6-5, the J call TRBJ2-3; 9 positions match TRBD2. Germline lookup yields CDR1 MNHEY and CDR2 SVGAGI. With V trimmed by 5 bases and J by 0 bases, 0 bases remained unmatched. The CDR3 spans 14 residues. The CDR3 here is CASSLAGSTDTQYF. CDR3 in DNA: TGTGCCAGCAGTCTAGCGGGAAGCACAGATACGCAGTATTTT.

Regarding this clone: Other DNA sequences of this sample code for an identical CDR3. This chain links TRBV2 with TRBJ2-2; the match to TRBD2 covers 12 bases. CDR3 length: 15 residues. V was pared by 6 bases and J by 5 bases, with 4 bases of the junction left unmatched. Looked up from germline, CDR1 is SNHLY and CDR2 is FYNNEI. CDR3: CASSPGLAGTGELFF. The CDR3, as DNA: TGTGCCAGCAGCCCTGGACTAGCGGGAACCGGGGAGCTGTTTTTT. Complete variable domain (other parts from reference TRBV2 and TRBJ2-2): EPEVTQTPSHQVTQMGQEVILRCVPISNHLYFYWYRQILGQKVEFLVSFYNNEISEKSEIFDDQFSVERPDGSNFTLKIRSTKLEDSAMYFCASSPGLAGTGELFFGEGSRLTVL.

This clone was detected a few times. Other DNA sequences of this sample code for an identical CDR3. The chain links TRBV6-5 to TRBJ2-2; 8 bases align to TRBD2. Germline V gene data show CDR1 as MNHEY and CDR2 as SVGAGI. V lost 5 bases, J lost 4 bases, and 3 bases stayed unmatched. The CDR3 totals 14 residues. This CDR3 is CASSAGTSTGELFF. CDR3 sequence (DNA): TGTGCCAGCAGTGCCGGGACTAGCACCGGGGAGCTGTTTTTT.